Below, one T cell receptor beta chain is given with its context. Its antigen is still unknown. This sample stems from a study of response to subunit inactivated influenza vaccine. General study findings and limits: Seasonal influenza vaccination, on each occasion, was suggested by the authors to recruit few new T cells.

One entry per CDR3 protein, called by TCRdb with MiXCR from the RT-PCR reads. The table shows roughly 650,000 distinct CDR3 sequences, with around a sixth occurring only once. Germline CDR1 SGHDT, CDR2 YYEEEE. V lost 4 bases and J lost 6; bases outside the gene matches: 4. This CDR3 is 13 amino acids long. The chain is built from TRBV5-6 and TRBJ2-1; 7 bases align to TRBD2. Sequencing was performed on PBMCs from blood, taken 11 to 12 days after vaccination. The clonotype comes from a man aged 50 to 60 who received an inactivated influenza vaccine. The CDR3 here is CASSPTSSNEQFF. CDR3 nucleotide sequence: TGTGCCAGCAGCCCGACTAGCTCCAATGAGCAGTTCTTC.